This note documents a single TCR beta chain sequence. This record comes from a study of control samples from healthy donors and cancer patients. The CDR3 consists of 15 residues. The V end lost 2 bases, the J end lost 3 bases, and 13 bases lay between the germline ends. Germline lookup yields CDR1 MRHNA and CDR2 SNTAGT. The table came from immunoSEQ multiplex PCR; TCRdb's copy has only in-frame clones and leaves some out. The data hold 75,000 to 95,000 clones, with 85% to 90% observed a single time. Sequenced: PBMCs. The receptor's source is a woman aged 45-65 years with colorectal cancer. The chain links TRBV6-4 to TRBJ1-2; the D is unclear. The CDR3 region is CASSDPGWMDYGYTF. Here the CDR3 DNA reads TGTGCCAGCAGTGACCCGGGGTGGATGGACTATGGCTACACCTTC.